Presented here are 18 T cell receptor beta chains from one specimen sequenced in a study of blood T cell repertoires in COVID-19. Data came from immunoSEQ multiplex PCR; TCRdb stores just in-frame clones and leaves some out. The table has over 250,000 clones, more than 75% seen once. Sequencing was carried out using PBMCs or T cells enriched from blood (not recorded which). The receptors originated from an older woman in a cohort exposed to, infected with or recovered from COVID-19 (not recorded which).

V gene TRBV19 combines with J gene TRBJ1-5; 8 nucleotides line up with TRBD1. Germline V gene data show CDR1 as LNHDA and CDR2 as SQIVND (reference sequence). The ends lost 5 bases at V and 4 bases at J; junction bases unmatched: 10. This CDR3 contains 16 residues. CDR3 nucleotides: TGTGCCAGTAGTCACCAGGGACAGGTTCTTAATCAGCCCCAGCATTTT. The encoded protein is CASSHQGQVLNQPQHF.

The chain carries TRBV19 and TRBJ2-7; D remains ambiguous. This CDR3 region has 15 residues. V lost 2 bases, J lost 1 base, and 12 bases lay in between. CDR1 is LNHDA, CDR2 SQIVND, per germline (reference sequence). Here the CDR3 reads CASSISPSVSYEQYF. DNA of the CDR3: TGTGCCAGTAGTATATCGCCCAGCGTTTCCTACGAGCAGTACTTC.

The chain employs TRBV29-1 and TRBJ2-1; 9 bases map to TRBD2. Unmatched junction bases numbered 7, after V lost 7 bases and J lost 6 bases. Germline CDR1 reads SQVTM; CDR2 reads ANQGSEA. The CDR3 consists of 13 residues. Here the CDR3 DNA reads TGCAGCGCTTTAGCGGGAGTGCCCAATGAGCAGTTCTTC. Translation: CSALAGVPNEQFF.

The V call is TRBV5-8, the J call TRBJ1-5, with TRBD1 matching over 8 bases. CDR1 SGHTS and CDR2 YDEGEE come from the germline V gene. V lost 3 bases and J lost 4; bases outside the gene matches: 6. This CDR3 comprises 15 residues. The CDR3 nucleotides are TGTGCCAGCAGCTGGGGACAGGCCGATAATCAGCCCCAGCATTTT. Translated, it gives CASSWGQADNQPQHF.

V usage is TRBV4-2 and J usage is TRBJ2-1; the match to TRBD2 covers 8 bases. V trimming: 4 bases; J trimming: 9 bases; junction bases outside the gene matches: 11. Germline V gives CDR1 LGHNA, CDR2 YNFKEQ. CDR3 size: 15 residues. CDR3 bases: TGTGCCAGCAGCCGACAACGGCGGGAGGCTCCTGAGCAGTTCTTC. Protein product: CASSRQRREAPEQFF.

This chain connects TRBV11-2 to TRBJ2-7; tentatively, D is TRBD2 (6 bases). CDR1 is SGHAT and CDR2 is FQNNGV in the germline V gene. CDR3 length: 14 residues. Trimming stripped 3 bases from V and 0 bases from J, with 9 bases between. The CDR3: CASSFPGSSYEQYF. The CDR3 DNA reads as TGTGCCAGCAGCTTCCCCGGGAGCTCCTACGAGCAGTACTTC.

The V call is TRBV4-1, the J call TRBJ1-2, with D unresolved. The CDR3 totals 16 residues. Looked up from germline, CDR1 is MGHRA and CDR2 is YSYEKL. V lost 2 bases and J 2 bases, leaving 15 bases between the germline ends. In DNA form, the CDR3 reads TGCGCCAGCAGCCAAAGGACCGAGCGGCCCAACTATGGCTACACCTTC. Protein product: CASSQRTERPNYGYTF.

CDR3 sequence: CASSPLEGMNTEAFF. CDR3 nucleotides: TGTGCCAGCAGCCCCCTGGAGGGCATGAACACTGAAGCTTTCTTT. This chain connects TRBV5-5 to TRBJ1-1; D ambiguous. The CDR3 has 15 residues. Germline CDR1 SGHKS, CDR2 YYEKEE (reference sequence). Trimming left V 4 bases short and J 0 bases short, with 13 bases between. The whole variable domain, remainder taken from reference TRBV5-5 and TRBJ1-1, is DAGVTQSPTHLIKTRGQQVTLRCSPISGHKSVSWYQQVLGQGPQFIFQYYEKEERGRGNFPDRFSARQFPNYSSELNVNALLLGDSALYLCASSPLEGMNTEAFFGQGTRLTVV.

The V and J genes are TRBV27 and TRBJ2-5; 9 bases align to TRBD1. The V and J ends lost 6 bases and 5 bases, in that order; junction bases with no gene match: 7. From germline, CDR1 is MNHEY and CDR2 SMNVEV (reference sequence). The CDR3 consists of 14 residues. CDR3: CASRPTGGGETQYF. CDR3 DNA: TGTGCCAGCAGACCGACAGGGGGTGGTGAGACCCAGTACTTC.

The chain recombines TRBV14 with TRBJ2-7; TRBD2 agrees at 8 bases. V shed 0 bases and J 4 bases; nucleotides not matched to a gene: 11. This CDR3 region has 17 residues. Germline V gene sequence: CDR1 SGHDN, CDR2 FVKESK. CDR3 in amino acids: CASSQDKIGAGDYEQYF. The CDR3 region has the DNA TGTGCCAGCAGCCAAGATAAAATAGGAGCGGGAGATTACGAGCAGTACTTC.

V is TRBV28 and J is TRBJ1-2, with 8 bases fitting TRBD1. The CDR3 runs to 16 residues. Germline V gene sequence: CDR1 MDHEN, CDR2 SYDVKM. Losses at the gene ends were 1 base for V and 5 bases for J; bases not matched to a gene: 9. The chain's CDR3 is CASSLSDRVRGYGYTF. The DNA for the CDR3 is TGTGCCAGCAGTTTATCGGACAGGGTCAGGGGTTATGGCTACACCTTC.

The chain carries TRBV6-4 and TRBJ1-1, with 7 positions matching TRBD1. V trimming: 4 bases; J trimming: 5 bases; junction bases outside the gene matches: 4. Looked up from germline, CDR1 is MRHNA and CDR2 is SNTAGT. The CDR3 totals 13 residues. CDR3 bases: TGTGCCAGCAGTGCAGGGGGAAGGACTGAAGCTTTCTTT. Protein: CASSAGGRTEAFF.

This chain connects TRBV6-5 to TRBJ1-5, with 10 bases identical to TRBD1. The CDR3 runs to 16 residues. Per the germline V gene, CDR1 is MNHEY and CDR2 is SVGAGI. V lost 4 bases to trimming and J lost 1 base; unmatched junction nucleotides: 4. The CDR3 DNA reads TGTGCCAGCAGTTTAGGACAGGGGGTAAGCAATCAGCCCCAGCATTTT. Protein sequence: CASSLGQGVSNQPQHF.

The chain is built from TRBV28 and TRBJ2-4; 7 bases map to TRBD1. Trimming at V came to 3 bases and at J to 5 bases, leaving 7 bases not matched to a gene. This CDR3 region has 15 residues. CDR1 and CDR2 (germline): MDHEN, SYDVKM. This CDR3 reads CASSLNRGGQNIQYF. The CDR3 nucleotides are TGTGCCAGCAGTTTGAACAGGGGTGGCCAAAACATTCAGTACTTC.

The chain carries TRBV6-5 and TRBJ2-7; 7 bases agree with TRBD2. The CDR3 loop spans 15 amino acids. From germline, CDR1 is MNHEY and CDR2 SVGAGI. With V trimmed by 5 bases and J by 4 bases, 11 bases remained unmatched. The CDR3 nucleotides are TGTGCCAGCAGTAAACCTCAGCGGGGTGTATACGAGCAGTACTTC. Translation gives CASSKPQRGVYEQYF.

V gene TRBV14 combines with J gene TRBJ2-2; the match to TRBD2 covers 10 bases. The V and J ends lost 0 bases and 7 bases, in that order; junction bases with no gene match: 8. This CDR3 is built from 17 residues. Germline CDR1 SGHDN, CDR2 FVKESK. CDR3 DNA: TGTGCCAGCAGCCAAGAAAGAGCGGGAGGGCCCGGCGGGGAGCTGTTTTTT. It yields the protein CASSQERAGGPGGELFF. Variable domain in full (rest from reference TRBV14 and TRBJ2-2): EAGVTQFPSHSVIEKGQTVTLRCDPISGHDNLYWYRRVMGKEIKFLLHFVKESKQDESGMPNNRFLAERTGGTYSTLKVQPAELEDSGVYFCASSQERAGGPGGELFFGEGSRLTVL.

The CDR3 here is CASSMRTGADTQYF. The CDR3 DNA follows: TGTGCCAGTAGTATGAGGACAGGGGCCGATACGCAGTATTTT. The V gene is TRBV19, the J gene TRBJ2-3, with 9 bases lining up with TRBD1. This CDR3 comprises 14 residues. Germline CDR1 reads LNHDA; CDR2 reads SQIVND (reference sequence). The J segment lost 6 bases and the V segment lost 3 bases, leaving 4 bases of the junction unmatched.

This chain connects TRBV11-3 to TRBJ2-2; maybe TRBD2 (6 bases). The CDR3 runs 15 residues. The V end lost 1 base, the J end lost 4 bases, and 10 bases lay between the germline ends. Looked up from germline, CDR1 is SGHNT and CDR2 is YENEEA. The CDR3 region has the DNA TGTGCCAGCAGCTTAGCGGGAGACCTCACCGGGGAGCTGTTTTTT. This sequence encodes CASSLAGDLTGELFF.